The source of this T cell receptor beta chain is a study of blood T cells in healthy people across ages. General study points: Across the age range, TCR beta diversity per million T cells fell in a roughly linear way.

Worth noting for this clonotype: Its antigen remains unknown.

Germline V gene lookup returns CDR1 MNHEY and CDR2 SVGEGT. The CDR3 runs 15 residues. Sample-barcoded 5' priming and a J-beta primer mix drove a second PCR of about 7 to 11 cycles. TCRdb re-derived calls from the 5' RACE reads in MiXCR, one entry per CDR3 protein. In the table there are some 1,800,000 distinct CDR3 sequences, approximately 40% of which are singletons. This clonotype originated in a human donor in good health. Source material: blood. V and J are TRBV6-2 or TRBV6-3 and TRBJ2-5; 9 bases map to TRBD1. The end of the DNA is better explained by TRBJ2-7, so the J call may be wrong. The CDR3 spells CASGGQGKFSYEQYF. In DNA form, the CDR3 reads TGTGCCAGCGGGGGACAGGGAAAATTCTCCTACGAGCAGTACTTC.